Detailed here is one T cell receptor beta chain. A UMI-containing oligonucleotide was joined by 3' ligation to the TCR cDNA template. RNA was extracted from approximately 2.6 ml of whole blood of healthy adults. Reverse transcription used DNase-treated unsorted total RNA, aiming for 1 to 1000 ng. This entry belongs to a study of naive and memory T cell subsets. Amplification of ligated cDNA took four PCR rounds with SP2 and nested alpha and beta constant primers. Alpha and beta constant region primers primed reverse transcription for blood and skin samples. A single record per CDR3 protein comes from TCRdb applying MiXCR to the UMI-ligation and nested PCR reads. The profile shows about 26,000 distinct CDR3 sequences, roughly 5.2% of them singletons. The CDR3 runs 15 residues. With 6 bases clipped from V and 9 bases from J, the junction kept 14 bases outside the gene matches. Germline assignment: CDR1 LNHDA and CDR2 SQIVND (reference sequence).

The clonotype was recovered from an adult in good health. The sequenced sample consisted of blood. The chain uses TRBV19 and TRBJ2-1, with 7 bases aligning to TRBD2. DNA of the CDR3: TGTGCCAGTAGGCTGGGGGGGACGGGAATGCCTGAGCAGTTCTTC. It codes for CASRLGGTGMPEQFF.